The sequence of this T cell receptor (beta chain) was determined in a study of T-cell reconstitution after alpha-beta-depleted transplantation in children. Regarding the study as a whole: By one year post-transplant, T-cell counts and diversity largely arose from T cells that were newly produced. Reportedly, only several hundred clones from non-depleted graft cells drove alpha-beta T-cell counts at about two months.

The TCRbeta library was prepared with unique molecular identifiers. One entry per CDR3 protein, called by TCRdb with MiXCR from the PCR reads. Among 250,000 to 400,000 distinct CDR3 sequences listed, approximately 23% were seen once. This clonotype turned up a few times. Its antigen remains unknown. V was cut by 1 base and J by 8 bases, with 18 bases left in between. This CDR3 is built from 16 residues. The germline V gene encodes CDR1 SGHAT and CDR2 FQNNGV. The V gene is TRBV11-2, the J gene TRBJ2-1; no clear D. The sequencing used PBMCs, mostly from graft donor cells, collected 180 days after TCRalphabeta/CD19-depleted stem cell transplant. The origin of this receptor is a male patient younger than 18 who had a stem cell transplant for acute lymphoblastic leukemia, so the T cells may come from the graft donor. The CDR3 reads CASSLGRLAALDEQFF. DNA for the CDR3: TGTGCCAGCAGCTTAGGACGTCTGGCAGCCCTTGATGAGCAGTTCTTC.